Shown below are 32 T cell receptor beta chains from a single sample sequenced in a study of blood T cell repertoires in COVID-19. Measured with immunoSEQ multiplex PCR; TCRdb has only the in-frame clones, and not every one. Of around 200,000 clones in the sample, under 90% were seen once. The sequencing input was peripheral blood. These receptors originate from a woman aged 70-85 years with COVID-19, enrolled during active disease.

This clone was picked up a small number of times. This CDR3 is CAISEKGHTGELFF. DNA for the CDR3: TGTGCCATCAGTGAGAAGGGGCACACCGGGGAGCTGTTTTTT. The chain couples TRBV10-3 to TRBJ2-2; TRBD1 might be the D (5 bases). Trimming left V 2 bases short and J 3 bases short, with 7 bases between. CDR3 length: 14 amino acids. CDR1 and CDR2 from the germline V gene are ENHRY and SYGVKD.

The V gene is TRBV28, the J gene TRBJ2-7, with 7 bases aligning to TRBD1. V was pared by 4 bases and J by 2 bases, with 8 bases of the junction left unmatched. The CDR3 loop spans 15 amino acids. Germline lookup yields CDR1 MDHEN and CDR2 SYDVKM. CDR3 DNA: TGTGCCAGCAGTTCCCCACAGGGGCCGCCCTACGAGCAGTACGTC. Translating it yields CASSSPQGPPYEQYV.

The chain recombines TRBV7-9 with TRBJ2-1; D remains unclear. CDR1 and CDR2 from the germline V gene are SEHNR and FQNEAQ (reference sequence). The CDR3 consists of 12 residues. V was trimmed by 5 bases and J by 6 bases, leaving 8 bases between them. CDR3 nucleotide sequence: TGTGCCAGCAGCCCTTACACCAATGAGCAGTTCTTC. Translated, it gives CASSPYTNEQFF.

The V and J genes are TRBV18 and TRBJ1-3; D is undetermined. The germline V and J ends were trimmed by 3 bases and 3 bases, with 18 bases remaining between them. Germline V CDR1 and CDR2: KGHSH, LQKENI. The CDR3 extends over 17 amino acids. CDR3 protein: CASSPLAQLNLGNTIYF. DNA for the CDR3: TGTGCCAGCTCACCTCTCGCACAGCTTAACCTTGGAAACACCATATATTTT.

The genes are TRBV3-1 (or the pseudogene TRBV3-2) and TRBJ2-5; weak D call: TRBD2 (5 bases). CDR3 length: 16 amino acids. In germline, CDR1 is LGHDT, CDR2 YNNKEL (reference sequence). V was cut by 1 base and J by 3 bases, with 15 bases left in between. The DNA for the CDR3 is TGTGCCAGCAGCCAAGGGACTCCCTCAAGGGAAGAGACCCAGTACTTC. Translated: CASSQGTPSREETQYF.

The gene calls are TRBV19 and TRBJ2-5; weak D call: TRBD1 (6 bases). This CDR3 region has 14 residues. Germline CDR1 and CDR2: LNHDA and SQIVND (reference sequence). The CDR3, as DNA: TGTGCGGTAGGGGCCAGGGGACATCAAGAGACCCAGTACTTC. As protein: CAVGARGHQETQYF.

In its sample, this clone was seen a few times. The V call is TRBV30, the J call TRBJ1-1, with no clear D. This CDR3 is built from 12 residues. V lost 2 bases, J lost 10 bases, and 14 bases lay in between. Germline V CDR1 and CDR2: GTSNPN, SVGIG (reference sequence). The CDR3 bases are TGTGCCTGGAGTTTCCTGACTCTAGGAGCTTTCTTT. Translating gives CAWSFLTLGAFF.

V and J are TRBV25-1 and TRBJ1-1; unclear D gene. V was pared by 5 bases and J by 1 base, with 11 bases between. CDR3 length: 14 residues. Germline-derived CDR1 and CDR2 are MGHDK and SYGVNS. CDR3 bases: TGTGCCAGCAGTCCCCCTCGGGGGAACACTGAAGCTTTCTTT. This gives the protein CASSPPRGNTEAFF.

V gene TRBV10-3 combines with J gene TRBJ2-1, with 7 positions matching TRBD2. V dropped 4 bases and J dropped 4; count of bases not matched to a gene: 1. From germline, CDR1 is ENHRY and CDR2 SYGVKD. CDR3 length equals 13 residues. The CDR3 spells CAISGLAYNEQFF. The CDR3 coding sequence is TGTGCCATCAGTGGACTAGCTTACAATGAGCAGTTCTTC.

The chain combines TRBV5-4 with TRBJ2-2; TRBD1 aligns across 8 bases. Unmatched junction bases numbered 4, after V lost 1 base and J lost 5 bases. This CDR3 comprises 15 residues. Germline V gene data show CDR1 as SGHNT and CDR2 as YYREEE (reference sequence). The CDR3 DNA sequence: TGTGCCAGCAGCTTGTATGGGACAGGTACCGGGGAGCTGTTTTTT. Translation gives CASSLYGTGTGELFF. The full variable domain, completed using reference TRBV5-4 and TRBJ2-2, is ETGVTQSPTHLIKTRGQQVTLRCSSQSGHNTVSWYQQALGQGPQFIFQYYREEENGRGNFPPRFSGLQFPNYSSELNVNALELDDSALYLCASSLYGTGTGELFFGEGSRLTVL.

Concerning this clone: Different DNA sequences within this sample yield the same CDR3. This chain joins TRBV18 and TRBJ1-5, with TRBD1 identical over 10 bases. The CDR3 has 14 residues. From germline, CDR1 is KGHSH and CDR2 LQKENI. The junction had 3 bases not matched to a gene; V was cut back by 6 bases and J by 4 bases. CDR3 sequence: CASSPGQGNQPQHF. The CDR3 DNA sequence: TGTGCCAGCTCGCCGGGACAGGGGAATCAGCCCCAGCATTTT.

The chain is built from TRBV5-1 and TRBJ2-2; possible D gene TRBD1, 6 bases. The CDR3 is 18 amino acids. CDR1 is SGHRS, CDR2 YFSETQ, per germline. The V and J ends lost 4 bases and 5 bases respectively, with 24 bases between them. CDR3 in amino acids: CASSPRLTGTTVTGELFF. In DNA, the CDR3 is TGCGCCAGCAGCCCTAGATTAACCGGGACAACCGTAACCGGGGAGCTGTTTTTT.

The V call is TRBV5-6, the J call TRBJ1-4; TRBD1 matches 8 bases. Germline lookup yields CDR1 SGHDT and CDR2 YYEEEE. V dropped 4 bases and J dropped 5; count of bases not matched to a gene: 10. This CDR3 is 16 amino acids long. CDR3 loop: CASSLTGANLNEKLFF. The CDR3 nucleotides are TGTGCCAGCAGCCTGACAGGGGCTAACTTGAATGAAAAACTGTTTTTT.

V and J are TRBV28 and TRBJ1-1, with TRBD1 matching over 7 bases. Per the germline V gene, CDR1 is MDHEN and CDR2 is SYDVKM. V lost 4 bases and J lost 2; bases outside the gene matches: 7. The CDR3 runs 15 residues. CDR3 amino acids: CASSYGTAINTEAFF. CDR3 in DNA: TGTGCCAGCAGTTACGGGACAGCCATTAACACTGAAGCTTTCTTT.

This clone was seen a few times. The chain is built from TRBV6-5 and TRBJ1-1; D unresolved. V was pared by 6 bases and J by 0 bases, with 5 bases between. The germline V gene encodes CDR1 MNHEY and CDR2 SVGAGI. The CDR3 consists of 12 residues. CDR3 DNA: TGTGCCAGCAGGAGGTTGAACACTGAAGCTTTCTTT. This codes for CASRRLNTEAFF.

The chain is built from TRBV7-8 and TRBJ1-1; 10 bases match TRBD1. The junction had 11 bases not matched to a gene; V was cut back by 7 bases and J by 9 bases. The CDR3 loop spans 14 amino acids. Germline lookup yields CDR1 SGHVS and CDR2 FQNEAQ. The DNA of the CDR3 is TGTGCCAGCACTCCGGGACAGGGGATTCCAAAAGCTTTCTTT. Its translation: CASTPGQGIPKAFF.

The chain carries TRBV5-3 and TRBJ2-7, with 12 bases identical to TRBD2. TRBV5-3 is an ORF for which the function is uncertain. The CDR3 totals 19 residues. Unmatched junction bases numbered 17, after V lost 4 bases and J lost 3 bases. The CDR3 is CARSPGPRTSGIPCYEQYF. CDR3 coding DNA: TGTGCCAGAAGCCCCGGACCCCGGACTAGCGGGATTCCTTGCTACGAGCAGTACTTC.

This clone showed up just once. The DNA for the CDR3 is TGTGCCAGCAGCCCAAACTCCAGGACAGGATCGAGGGAGCAGTACTTC. Its translation: CASSPNSRTGSREQYF. The chain couples TRBV5-8 to TRBJ2-7; the match to TRBD1 covers 7 bases. CDR1 SGHTS and CDR2 YDEGEE come from the germline V gene. The trim removed 4 bases at V and 7 bases at J, leaving 17 bases unmatched. The CDR3 length is 16 residues.

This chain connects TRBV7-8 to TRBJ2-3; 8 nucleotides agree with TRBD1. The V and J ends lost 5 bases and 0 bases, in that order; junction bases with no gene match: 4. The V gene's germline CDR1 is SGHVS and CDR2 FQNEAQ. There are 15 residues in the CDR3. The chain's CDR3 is CASSITGGSTDTQYF. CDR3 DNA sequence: TGTGCCAGCAGCATTACAGGGGGGAGCACAGATACGCAGTATTTT. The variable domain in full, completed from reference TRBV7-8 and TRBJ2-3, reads GAGVSQSPRYKVAKRGQDVALRCDPISGHVSLFWYQQALGQGPEFLTYFQNEAQLDKSGLPSDRFFAERPEGSVSTLKIQRTQQEDSAVYLCASSITGGSTDTQYFGPGTRLTVL.

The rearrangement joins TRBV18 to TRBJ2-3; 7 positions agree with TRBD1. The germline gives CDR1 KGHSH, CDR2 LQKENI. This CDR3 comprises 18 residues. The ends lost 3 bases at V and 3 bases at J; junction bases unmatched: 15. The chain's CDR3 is CASSPLTGLTISTDTQYF. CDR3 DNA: TGTGCCAGCTCACCTCTGACAGGGCTTACAATATCTACAGATACGCAGTATTTT.

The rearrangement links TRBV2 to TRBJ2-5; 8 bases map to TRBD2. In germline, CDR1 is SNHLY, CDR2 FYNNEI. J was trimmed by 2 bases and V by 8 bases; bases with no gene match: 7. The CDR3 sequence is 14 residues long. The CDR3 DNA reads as TGTGCCAGCCTGAAGCGGGAGTCACAAGAGACCCAGTACTTC. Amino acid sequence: CASLKRESQETQYF.

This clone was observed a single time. The CDR3 DNA reads TGTGCCTGGAGCCCGGGGAACAATCAGCCCCAGCATTTT. This translates into CAWSPGNNQPQHF. This rearrangement joins TRBV30 to TRBJ1-5; the D is unclear. Looked up from germline, CDR1 is GTSNPN and CDR2 is SVGIG (reference sequence). This CDR3 is 13 amino acids long. V lost 3 bases to trimming and J lost 3 bases, with 9 bases between them. The full variable domain, rest sourced from reference TRBV30 and TRBJ1-5, is SQTIHQWPATLVQPVGSPLSLECTVEGTSNPNLYWYRQAAGRGLQLLFYSVGIGQISSEVPQNLSASRPQDRQFILSSKKLLLSDSGFYLCAWSPGNNQPQHFGDGTRLSIL.

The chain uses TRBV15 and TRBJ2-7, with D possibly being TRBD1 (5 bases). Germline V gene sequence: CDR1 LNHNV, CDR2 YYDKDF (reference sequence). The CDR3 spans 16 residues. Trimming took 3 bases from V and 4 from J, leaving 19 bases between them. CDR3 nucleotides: TGTGCCACCAGCAGGCTAATTGGGCAGGGTAGTTACGAGCAGTACTTC. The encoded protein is CATSRLIGQGSYEQYF.

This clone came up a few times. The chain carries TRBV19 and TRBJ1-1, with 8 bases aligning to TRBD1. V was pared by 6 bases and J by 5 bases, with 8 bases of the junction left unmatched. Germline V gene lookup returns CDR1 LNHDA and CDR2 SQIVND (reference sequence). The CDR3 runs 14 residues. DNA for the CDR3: TGTGCCAGTAGATCCTCAGGGGGCAGGACTGAAGCTTTCTTT. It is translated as CASRSSGGRTEAFF.

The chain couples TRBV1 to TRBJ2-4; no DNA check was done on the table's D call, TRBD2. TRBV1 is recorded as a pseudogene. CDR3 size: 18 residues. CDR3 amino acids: CTSSQGFGVRYTKNIQYF. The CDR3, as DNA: TGCACCAGCAGCCAAGGCTTCGGGGTAAGGTACACCAAAAACATTCAGTACTTC.

The CDR3 loop reads CASSIVTPRGRTEAFF. In DNA form, the CDR3 reads TGTGCCAGTAGTATAGTTACGCCCAGGGGGAGGACTGAAGCTTTCTTT. The chain combines TRBV19 with TRBJ1-1, with 7 bases matching TRBD1. The CDR3 is 16 residues long. After removal of 1 base from V and 5 bases from J, the junction contained 10 bases not matched to a gene. Germline CDR1 reads LNHDA; CDR2 reads SQIVND (reference sequence).

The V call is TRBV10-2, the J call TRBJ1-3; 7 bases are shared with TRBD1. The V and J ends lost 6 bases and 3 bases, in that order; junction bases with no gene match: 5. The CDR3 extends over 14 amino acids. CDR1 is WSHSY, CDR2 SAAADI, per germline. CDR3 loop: CASRVDRVGNTIYF. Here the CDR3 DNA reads TGCGCCAGCAGAGTCGACAGGGTTGGAAACACCATATATTTT.

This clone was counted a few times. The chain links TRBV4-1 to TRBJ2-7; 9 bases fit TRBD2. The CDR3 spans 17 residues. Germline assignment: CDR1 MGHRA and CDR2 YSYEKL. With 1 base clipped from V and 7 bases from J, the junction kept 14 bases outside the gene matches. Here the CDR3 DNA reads TGCGCCAGCAGCCAAGTGATTGGGGCTAGCGGGGTCGAGGAGCAGTACTTC. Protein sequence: CASSQVIGASGVEEQYF.

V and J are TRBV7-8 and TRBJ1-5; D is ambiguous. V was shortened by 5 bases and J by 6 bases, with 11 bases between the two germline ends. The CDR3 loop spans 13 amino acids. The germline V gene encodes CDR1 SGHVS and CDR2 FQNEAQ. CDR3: CASSRLPGQPQHF. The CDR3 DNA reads TGTGCCAGCAGCCGTCTCCCCGGTCAGCCCCAGCATTTT.

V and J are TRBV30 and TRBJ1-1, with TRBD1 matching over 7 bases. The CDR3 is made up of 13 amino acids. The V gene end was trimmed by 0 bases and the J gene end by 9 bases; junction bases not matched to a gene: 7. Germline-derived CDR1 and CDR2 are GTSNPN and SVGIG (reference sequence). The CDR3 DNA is TGTGCCTGGAGTGTGGGGATACAGGGGAAAGCTTTCTTT. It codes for CAWSVGIQGKAFF. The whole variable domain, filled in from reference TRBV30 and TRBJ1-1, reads SQTIHQWPATLVQPVGSPLSLECTVEGTSNPNLYWYRQAAGRGLQLLFYSVGIGQISSEVPQNLSASRPQDRQFILSSKKLLLSDSGFYLCAWSVGIQGKAFFGQGTRLTVV.

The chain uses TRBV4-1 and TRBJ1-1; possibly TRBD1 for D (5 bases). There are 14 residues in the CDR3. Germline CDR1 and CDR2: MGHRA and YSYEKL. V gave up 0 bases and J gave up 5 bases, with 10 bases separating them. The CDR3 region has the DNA TGCGCCAGCAGCCAAGACCTCTCAGGGACTGAAGCTTTCTTT. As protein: CASSQDLSGTEAFF.

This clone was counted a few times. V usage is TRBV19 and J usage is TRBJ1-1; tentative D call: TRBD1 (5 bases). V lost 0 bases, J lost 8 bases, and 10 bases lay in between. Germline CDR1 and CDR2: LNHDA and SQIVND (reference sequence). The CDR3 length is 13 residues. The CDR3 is CASSIDRRGEAFF. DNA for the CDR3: TGTGCCAGTAGTATAGACAGAAGGGGAGAAGCTTTCTTT.